This entry lists 5 T cell receptor beta chains sequenced from one sample in a study of CD8 T cells in ankylosing spondylitis. General study findings and limits: There was a TCR beta motif, made of eight highly homologous variants, that appeared characteristic of ankylosing spondylitis blood.

From the 5' RACE reads, TCRdb called clonotypes with MiXCR, one entry per CDR3 protein. This table holds 750,000 to 850,000 distinct CDR3 sequences, 12% found once. Antigens for these TCRs are unknown. Material for sequencing was blood, either unsorted or a sorted T cell fraction (not recorded which). All receptors come from a male donor with ankylosing spondylitis.

This clonotype was counted between two and nine times. The chain combines TRBV5-4 with TRBJ1-2; unclear D gene. Trimming took 4 bases from V and 7 from J, leaving 14 bases between them. The CDR3 loop spans 13 amino acids. Per germline, CDR1 SGHNT and CDR2 YYREEE (reference sequence). The CDR3 bases are TGTGCCAGCAGCCCCCGAGCGGGGTTTGGCTACACCTTC. It yields the protein CASSPRAGFGYTF.

The rearrangement links TRBV5-1 to TRBJ1-4; D uncertain. CDR3 length equals 14 residues. The germline V gene has CDR1 SGHRS and CDR2 YFSETQ. The V and J ends lost 2 bases and 6 bases respectively, with 11 bases between them. CDR3 in amino acids: CASSFFGRDEKLFF. CDR3 coding DNA: TGCGCCAGCAGCTTTTTCGGACGAGATGAAAAACTGTTTTTT.

The chain combines TRBV7-2 with TRBJ2-6; D is perhaps TRBD1 (5 bases). CDR1 and CDR2 from the germline V gene are SGHTA and FQGNSA. The CDR3 is 17 amino acids. V was shortened by 5 bases and J by 2 bases, with 16 bases between the two germline ends. CDR3 protein: CASSPRYRSPGANVLTF. CDR3 nucleotides: TGTGCCAGCAGCCCCCGCTACAGGTCCCCTGGGGCCAACGTCCTGACTTTC.

This clonotype has more than one count but fewer than ten. The V gene is TRBV15, the J gene TRBJ1-6, with 10 positions matching TRBD1. V was clipped by 5 bases and J by 9 bases; unmatched bases: 10. This CDR3 contains 16 residues. Germline V gene lookup returns CDR1 LNHNV and CDR2 YYDKDF (reference sequence). The CDR3 DNA reads TGTGCCACCAGCGAGGGGACAGGGGAGGCGCGTTCACCCCTCCACTTT. Its protein product is CATSEGTGEARSPLHF.

This clonotype has ten or more counts. The gene calls are TRBV5-1 and TRBJ2-7, with D possibly matching TRBD1 (5 bases). The CDR3 consists of 16 residues. V was cut by 2 bases and J by 2 bases, with 17 bases left in between. In germline, CDR1 is SGHRS, CDR2 YFSETQ. The CDR3 bases are TGCGCCAGCAGCTTTCTGACTGGGGCTCTTGCCTACGAGCAGTACTTC. It specifies CASSFLTGALAYEQYF.